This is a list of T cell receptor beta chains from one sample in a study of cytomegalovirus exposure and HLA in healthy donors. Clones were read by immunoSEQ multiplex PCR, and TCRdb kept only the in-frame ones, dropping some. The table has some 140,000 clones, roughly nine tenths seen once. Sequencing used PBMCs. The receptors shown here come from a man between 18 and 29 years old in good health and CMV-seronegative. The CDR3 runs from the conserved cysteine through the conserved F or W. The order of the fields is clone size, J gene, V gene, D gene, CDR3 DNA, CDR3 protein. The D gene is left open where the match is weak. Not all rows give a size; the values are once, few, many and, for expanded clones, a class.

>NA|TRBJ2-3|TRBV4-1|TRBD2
TGCGCCAGCAGCCTTTCGAGAGTGGTAGCGGGCATCACAGATACGCAGTATTTT
CASSLSRVVAGITDTQYF
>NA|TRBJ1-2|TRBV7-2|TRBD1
TGTGCCAGCAGCGAGGACAGGAACTATGGCTACACCTTC
CASSEDRNYGYTF
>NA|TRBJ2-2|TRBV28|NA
TGTGCCAGCTCTCAGGGGCCCGGGGAGCTGTTTTTT
CASSQGPGELFF
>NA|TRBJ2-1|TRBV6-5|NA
TGTGCCAGCAGTATCTGGAGTTCGGACAATGAGCAGTTCTTC
CASSIWSSDNEQFF
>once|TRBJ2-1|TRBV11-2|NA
TGTGCCAGCAGCGGGACGGACAGTCAGCAGTTCTTC
CASSGTDSQQFF
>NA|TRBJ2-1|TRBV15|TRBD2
TGTGCCACCAGCCGGACTAGCGGGGACTACAATGAGCAGTTCTTC
CATSRTSGDYNEQFF
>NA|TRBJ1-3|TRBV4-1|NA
TGCGCCAGCAGCCAAGGGCCAGGGTTAGGAAACACCATATATTTT
CASSQGPGLGNTIYF
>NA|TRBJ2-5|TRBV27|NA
TGTGCCAGCTCCTGGAGGGAGACCCAGTACTTC
CASSWRETQYF
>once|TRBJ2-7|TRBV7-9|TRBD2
TGTGCCAGCAGCTTAGGGTATGCTAGCGGGAGATACGAGCAGTACTTC
CASSLGYASGRYEQYF
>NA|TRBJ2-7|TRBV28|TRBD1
TGTGCCAGCAGTCCGCCAATGGGACAGGGGGCGCTCGAGCAGTACTTC
CASSPPMGQGALEQYF
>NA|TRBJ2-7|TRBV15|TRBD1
TGTGCCACCAGCCGCTGGGACAGGGACAACGAGCAGTACTTC
CATSRWDRDNEQYF
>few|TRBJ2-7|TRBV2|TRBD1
TGTGCCAGTACTCCCGGACAGGGTTACGAGCAGTACTTC
CASTPGQGYEQYF
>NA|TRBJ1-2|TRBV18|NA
TGTGCCAGCTCACCACCGGGGGGTAACTATGGCTACACCTTC
CASSPPGGNYGYTF
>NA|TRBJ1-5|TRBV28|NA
TGTGCCAGCAGTTTCGCTGACAGTAGCAATCAGCCCCAGCATTTT
CASSFADSSNQPQHF
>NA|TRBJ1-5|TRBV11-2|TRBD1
TGTGCCAGCAGCTTTGGACAGGGGAATCAGCCCCAGCATTTT
CASSFGQGNQPQHF
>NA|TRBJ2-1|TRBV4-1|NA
TGCGCCAGCAGCCAAGGACCAGGCTCCTACAATGAGCAGTTCTTC
CASSQGPGSYNEQFF
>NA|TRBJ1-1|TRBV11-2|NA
TGTGCCAGCAGCCTCGTTCGGGTAGCCCGGAGGGCTGAAGCTTTCTTT
CASSLVRVARRAEAFF
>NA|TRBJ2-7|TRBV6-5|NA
TGTGCCAGCAGTTACTCTTATCAGGATTTGTACGAGCAGTACTTC
CASSYSYQDLYEQYF
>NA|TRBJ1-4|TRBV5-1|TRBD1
TGCGCCAGCAGCGCGGACAGGGGTGATGAAAAACTGTTTTTT
CASSADRGDEKLFF
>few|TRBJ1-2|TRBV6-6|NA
TGTGCCAGCAGTTTCCGTCGTTCGCAGCGGCCCTTTGGCTACACCTTC
CASSFRRSQRPFGYTF
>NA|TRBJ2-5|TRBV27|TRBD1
TGTGCCAGCCAGCGGACAGGGGGGCCGCAAGAGACCCAGTACTTC
CASQRTGGPQETQYF
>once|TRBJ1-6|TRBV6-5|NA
TGTGCCAGCAGTTACGTGGGGGGTCCGCTAAATTCACCCCTCCACTTT
CASSYVGGPLNSPLHF
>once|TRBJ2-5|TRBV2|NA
TGTGCCAGCAGTGAATGGGCAGAGACCCAGTACTTC
CASSEWAETQYF
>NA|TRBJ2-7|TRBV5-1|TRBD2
TGCGCCAGCAGCTTGATGGCGGGGGGGCTGAACGAGCAGTACTTC
CASSLMAGGLNEQYF
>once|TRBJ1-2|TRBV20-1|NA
TGCAGTGCTAGCACTTATGGCTACACCTTC
CSASTYGYTF
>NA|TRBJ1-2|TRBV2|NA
TGTGCCAGCAGTGAACAGGGTGCCCAATTTGGCTACACCTTC
CASSEQGAQFGYTF
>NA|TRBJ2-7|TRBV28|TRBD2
TGTGCCAGCAGTTTAACCCCCCCGGGTAGCGGGGGTCCGGTTCCCTACGAGCAGTACTTC
CASSLTPPGSGGPVPYEQYF
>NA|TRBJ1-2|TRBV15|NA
TGTGCCACCAGCACTTACTCTAACTATGGCTACACCTTC
CATSTYSNYGYTF
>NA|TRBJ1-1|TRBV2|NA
TGTGCCAGCAGCGGAGACGGGAACACTGAAGCTTTCTTT
CASSGDGNTEAFF
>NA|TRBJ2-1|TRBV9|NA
TGTGCCAGCAGCGTAGGAATTGGGGAGTTTCGGGAGCAGTTCTTC
CASSVGIGEFREQFF
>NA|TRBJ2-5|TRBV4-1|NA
TGCGCCAGCAGCCCGCATGCGGGGGCAAGTGAGACCCAGTACTTC
CASSPHAGASETQYF
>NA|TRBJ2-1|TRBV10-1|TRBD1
TGCGCCAGCAGTGGGGCGACAGGGCGGTTTGAGCAGTTCTTC
CASSGATGRFEQFF
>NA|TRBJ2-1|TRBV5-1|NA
TGCGCCAGCAGCACCCGGACTTCATACAATGAGCAGTTCTTC
CASSTRTSYNEQFF
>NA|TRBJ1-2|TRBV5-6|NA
TGTGCCAGCAGCTTGGGGGCCTATGGCTACACCTTC
CASSLGAYGYTF
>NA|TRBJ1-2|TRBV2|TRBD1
TGTGCCAGCAGTGAGGCAGGGGGCCTCTATGGCTACACCTTC
CASSEAGGLYGYTF
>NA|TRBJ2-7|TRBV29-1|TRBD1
TGCAGCGCGGGGGCAGGGGGCCACGAGCAGTACTTC
CSAGAGGHEQYF
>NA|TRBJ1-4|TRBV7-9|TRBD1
TGTGCCAGCAGCTTATTTCAGGGGGGAGTTAATGAAAAACTGTTTTTT
CASSLFQGGVNEKLFF
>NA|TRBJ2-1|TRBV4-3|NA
TGCGCCAGCAGCAAAGGACAGGGCGGGCTAGCGGGATGTGTTGAGCAGTTCTTC
CASSKGQGGLAGCVEQFF
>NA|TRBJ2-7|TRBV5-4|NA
TGTGCCAGCAGCCCGGGGGGCACATCCTACTACGAGCAGTACTTC
CASSPGGTSYYEQYF
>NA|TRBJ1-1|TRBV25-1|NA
TGTGCCAGCAGTGAAAGGGAAGGGGGAGCTTTCTTT
CASSEREGGAFF